Below are 12 T cell receptor beta chains sequenced from a single sample in a study of T-cell memory formation after mild COVID-19. A single record per CDR3 protein comes from TCRdb applying MiXCR to the 5' RACE reads. Of 100,000 to 150,000 distinct CDR3 sequences listed, around a sixth are singletons. Sequencing was done on a sample of PBMCs or a T cell subset sorted from them (not recorded which). The receptors derive from an adult woman who had mild COVID-19 (a few samples of this study predate the infection). Cell type and time point are not known.

This clonotype was picked up a small number of times. This chain links TRBV23-1 with TRBJ2-2; D assignment may be TRBD1 or TRBD2 (6 bases each). TRBV23-1 is reported as an ORF; its role is uncertain. V dropped 2 bases and J dropped 5 bases, with 9 bases sitting between them. The CDR3 length is 14 residues. This chain's CDR3 is CASSQRGGTGELFF. The DNA of the CDR3 is TGCGCCAGCAGTCAAAGAGGGGGGACCGGGGAGCTGTTTTTT.

The chain recombines TRBV9 with TRBJ1-3; D may be TRBD1 (6 bases). Per germline, CDR1 SGDLS and CDR2 YYNGEE. Trimming pared 3 bases from V and 11 bases from J, leaving 18 bases between. The CDR3 consists of 14 residues. This chain's CDR3 is CASSADSSASPIYF. The CDR3 DNA reads TGTGCCAGCAGCGCGGACAGTTCAGCCTCCCCCATATATTTT.

The chain's CDR3 is CASSPTGGNNEQYF. The CDR3 DNA follows: TGCGCCAGCAGCCCAACAGGGGGCAACAACGAGCAGTACTTC. The gene calls are TRBV4-1 and TRBJ2-7, with 9 bases fitting TRBD1. The junction had 6 bases not matched to a gene; V was cut back by 4 bases and J by 5 bases. Germline CDR1 is MGHRA and CDR2 is YSYEKL. The CDR3 covers 14 residues.

The J gene is TRBJ1-2, the V gene TRBV7-9; D gene unclear. The CDR3 spans 16 residues. Germline V lookup: CDR1 SEHNR, CDR2 FQNEAQ (reference sequence). V gave up 5 bases and J gave up 8 bases, with 24 bases separating them. The CDR3 region has the DNA TGTGCCAGCAGCCCGATTCCCCGGGGTCCTCCGGAAGGCTACACCTTC. It yields the protein CASSPIPRGPPEGYTF.

The CDR3 DNA sequence: TGTGCCAGCAGGGAAGACTTGGGGGGTAGCGGGGGATCCACAGATACGCAGTATTTT. This encodes CASREDLGGSGGSTDTQYF. The chain combines TRBV12-3 or TRBV12-4 with TRBJ2-3, with 9 positions matching TRBD2. The J segment lost 2 bases and the V segment lost 6 bases, leaving 18 bases of the junction unmatched. The CDR3 spans 19 residues.

Only a few counts were recorded for this clonotype. The V gene is TRBV2, the J gene TRBJ1-2; 8 nucleotides agree with TRBD1. The J segment lost 3 bases and the V segment lost 3 bases, leaving 6 bases of the junction unmatched. The CDR3 spans 15 residues. Looked up from germline, CDR1 is SNHLY and CDR2 is FYNNEI. The CDR3 DNA is TGTGCCAGCAGTGAGTCGCAGGGGGCGTACTATGGCTACACCTTC. This encodes CASSESQGAYYGYTF.

This rearrangement joins TRBV18 to TRBJ2-3; 9 positions agree with TRBD2. Germline values: CDR1 KGHSH, CDR2 LQKENI. Trimming at V came to 0 bases and at J to 5 bases, leaving 12 bases not matched to a gene. The CDR3 length is 18 residues. The CDR3 loop is CASSPPGLAPLGKDTQYF. The CDR3, as DNA: TGTGCCAGCTCACCACCGGGACTAGCCCCGTTAGGGAAAGATACGCAGTATTTT. Full variable domain (remainder filled in from reference TRBV18 and TRBJ2-3): NAGVMQNPRHLVRRRGQEARLRCSPMKGHSHVYWYRQLPEEGLKFMVYLQKENIIDESGMPKERFSAEFPKEGPSILRIQQVVRGDSAAYFCASSPPGLAPLGKDTQYFGPGTRLTVL.

The V gene is TRBV7-9, the J gene TRBJ1-2, with 10 bases aligning to TRBD1. Per the germline V gene, CDR1 is SEHNR and CDR2 is FQNEAQ (reference sequence). The CDR3 contains 13 residues. V trimming: 5 bases; J trimming: 14 bases; junction bases outside the gene matches: 11. CDR3 sequence (DNA): TGTGCCAGCAGCCCACCGGGACAGGGGTCCGGGACCTTC. This sequence encodes CASSPPGQGSGTF.

The gene calls are TRBV29-1 and TRBJ1-1; the D gene is possibly TRBD1 (6 bases). Trimming stripped 6 bases from V and 9 bases from J, with 14 bases between. Germline-derived CDR1 and CDR2 are SQVTM and ANQGSEA. This CDR3 contains 11 residues. In DNA, the CDR3 is TGCAGCGTAAAACAGGGTTTTCAAGCTTTCTTT. Its protein product is CSVKQGFQAFF.

This clonotype has more than one count but fewer than ten. The chain employs TRBV5-4 and TRBJ2-2; D perhaps matches TRBD2 (5 bases). This CDR3 is built from 14 residues. V gave up 2 bases and J gave up 6 bases, with 11 bases separating them. Germline CDR1 is SGHNT and CDR2 is YYREEE (reference sequence). In DNA, the CDR3 is TGTGCCAGCAGCTTTCGAGGGAGTGCCGGGGAGCTGTTTTTT. This codes for CASSFRGSAGELFF. Filled out from reference TRBV5-4 and TRBJ2-2, the complete variable domain reads ETGVTQSPTHLIKTRGQQVTLRCSSQSGHNTVSWYQQALGQGPQFIFQYYREEENGRGNFPPRFSGLQFPNYSSELNVNALELDDSALYLCASSFRGSAGELFFGEGSRLTVL.

The gene calls are TRBV18 and TRBJ1-2; perhaps TRBD1 as D (6 bases). Germline values: CDR1 KGHSH, CDR2 LQKENI. Trimming took 0 bases from V and 4 from J, leaving 9 bases between them. CDR3 length: 14 amino acids. The CDR3 bases are TGTGCCAGCTCACCACCGGGGGGCGGCTATGGCTACACCTTC. Its translation is CASSPPGGGYGYTF.

This clonotype was observed a handful of times. This chain uses TRBV27 with TRBJ2-7; possible D gene TRBD2, 6 bases. Germline V gene lookup returns CDR1 MNHEY and CDR2 SMNVEV (reference sequence). V lost 3 bases and J lost 0, with 15 bases in between. The CDR3 spans 16 residues. The CDR3 bases are TGTGCCAGCAGTTTCACCGCGGGACCTTCCTCCTACGAGCAGTACTTC. Protein sequence: CASSFTAGPSSYEQYF.